Below, 18 T cell receptor beta chains from the same sample are listed, as sequenced in a study of T cells expressing NK-cell markers. TCRdb re-called the 5' RACE reads; one entry per CDR3 protein, DNA not given. The record lists about 150,000 distinct CDR3 sequences, of which the ten most abundant hold 37%. The sequenced sample consisted of blood T cells: a sorted CD56 or NKG2C T cell subset, CD4+ or CD8+ T cells, or bulk PBMC T cells (not recorded which). All receptors derive from a woman aged 45-65 years in good health.

The chain joins TRBV6-6 to TRBJ2-2. The germline gives CDR1 MNHNY, CDR2 SVGAGI (reference sequence). The CDR3 is made up of 13 amino acids. Here the CDR3 reads CASSYAGAGELFF.

The V gene is TRBV11-2, the J gene TRBJ1-4. The CDR3 is made up of 15 amino acids. Germline CDR1 SGHAT, CDR2 FQNNGV. The CDR3 reads CASSSSPEPNEKLFF.

The chain couples TRBV11-2 to TRBJ2-5. The CDR3 runs to 13 residues. CDR1 and CDR2 from the germline V gene are SGHAT and FQNNGV. CDR3 sequence: CASSHSRDETQYF. Together with reference TRBV11-2 and TRBJ2-5, the CDR3 gives the full variable domain: EAGVAQSPRYKIIEKRQSVAFWCNPISGHATLYWYQQILGQGPKLLIQFQNNGVVDDSQLPKDRFSAERLKGVDSTLKIQPAKLEDSAVYLCASSHSRDETQYFGPGTRLLVL.

The genes are TRBV7-9 and TRBJ2-1; without DNA, the TCRdb call of TRBD1 cannot be checked. Germline CDR1 reads SEHNR; CDR2 reads FQNEAQ (reference sequence). This CDR3 is 15 amino acids long. The CDR3 protein is CASSHRDRGRNEQFF.

Here the CDR3 reads CASSSFTGTGYYNEQFF. The rearrangement joins TRBV28 to TRBJ2-1; no DNA is available, so the TRBD1 call from TCRdb remains unchecked. CDR1 and CDR2 (germline): MDHEN, SYDVKM. The CDR3 totals 17 residues.

The genes are TRBV20-1 and TRBJ2-7; absent DNA, TCRdb's TRBD2 call cannot be checked. The V gene's germline CDR1 is DFQATT and CDR2 SNEGSKA (reference sequence). The CDR3 extends over 14 amino acids. The CDR3 protein is CSARDSTSEDEQYF.

The chain employs TRBV7-8 and TRBJ2-1; TCRdb lists TRBD2, though no DNA is available to test this call. The CDR3 is 18 residues long. Germline V gives CDR1 SGHVS, CDR2 FQNEAQ. Here the CDR3 reads CASSPMASGLSSYNEQFF.

The V gene is TRBV30, the J gene TRBJ2-7. The CDR3 loop spans 11 amino acids. The germline V gene has CDR1 GTSNPN and CDR2 SVGIG (reference sequence). The CDR3 reads CAWSVAYEQYF.

This chain uses TRBV2 with TRBJ1-1; no DNA is available, so the TRBD1 call from TCRdb remains unchecked. CDR1 is SNHLY, CDR2 FYNNEI, per germline. The length of the CDR3 is 15 residues. This CDR3 is CASSDERTAVTRAFF.

CDR3 protein: CASSFPARSTDTQYF. V gene TRBV28 combines with J gene TRBJ2-3; TCRdb names TRBD2, which stays unverified in the absence of DNA. The CDR3 extends over 15 amino acids. CDR1 MDHEN and CDR2 SYDVKM come from the germline V gene. Looking up the rest from reference TRBV28 and TRBJ2-3 gives the full variable domain: DVKVTQSSRYLVKRTGEKVFLECVQDMDHENMFWYRQDPGLGLRLIYFSYDVKMKEKGDIPEGYSVSREKKERFSLILESASTNQTSMYLCASSFPARSTDTQYFGPGTRLTVL.

This chain uses TRBV4-1 with TRBJ1-3; the D gene TCRdb calls, TRBD1, cannot be checked with no DNA. Per germline, CDR1 MGHRA and CDR2 YSYEKL. There are 15 residues in the CDR3. CDR3 loop: CASSDPAQVGNTIYF.

The rearrangement links TRBV25-1 to TRBJ2-7. Germline V gene data show CDR1 as MGHDK and CDR2 as SYGVNS. The CDR3 is 12 amino acids. CDR3 in amino acids: CASSEGAYEQYF.

The chain is built from TRBV20-1 and TRBJ2-2; the D gene TCRdb calls, TRBD2, cannot be checked with no DNA. CDR3 length: 13 residues. Germline CDR1 DFQATT, CDR2 SNEGSKA (reference sequence). The CDR3 spells CSARMVGGGELFF.

The chain has TRBV14 and TRBJ2-5. The CDR3 length is 13 residues. The germline gives CDR1 SGHDN, CDR2 FVKESK. The chain's CDR3 is CASSQLEKETQYF.

The chain employs TRBV20-1 and TRBJ2-3; TCRdb designates TRBD2, a call that cannot be tested without DNA. CDR1 and CDR2 (germline): DFQATT, SNEGSKA (reference sequence). The CDR3 has 14 residues. Here the CDR3 reads CSARAVRTLNTQYF.

The CDR3 reads CASSFHESGRGTDTQYF. V gene TRBV12-3 or TRBV12-4 combines with J gene TRBJ2-3; with no DNA, the TCRdb D assignment of TRBD2 cannot be verified. This CDR3 contains 17 residues.

By frequency, this clonotype registers medium-sized. The chain employs TRBV4-2 and TRBJ2-5; TCRdb returns TRBD2, unconfirmable since there is no DNA. From germline, CDR1 is LGHNA and CDR2 YNFKEQ. The CDR3 has 16 residues. The CDR3 sequence: CASSQTSGLVQETQYF.

The J gene is TRBJ2-7, the V gene TRBV3-1; TCRdb picks TRBD2, but there is no DNA to check that call. Germline V gene data show CDR1 as LGHDT and CDR2 as YNNKEL (reference sequence). This CDR3 spans 17 amino acids. CDR3 protein: CASSQVPFVSGRGEQYF.